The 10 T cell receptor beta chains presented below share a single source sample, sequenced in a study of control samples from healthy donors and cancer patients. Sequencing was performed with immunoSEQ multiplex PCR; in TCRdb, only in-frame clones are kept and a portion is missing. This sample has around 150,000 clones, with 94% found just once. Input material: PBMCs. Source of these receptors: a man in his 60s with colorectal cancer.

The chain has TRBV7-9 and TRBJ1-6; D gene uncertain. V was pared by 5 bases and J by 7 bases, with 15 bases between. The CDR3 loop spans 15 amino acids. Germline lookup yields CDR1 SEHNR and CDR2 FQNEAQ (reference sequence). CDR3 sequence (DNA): TGTGCCAGCAGCCCGAGCCGGGCCTCCAATTCACCCCTCCACTTT. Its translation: CASSPSRASNSPLHF.

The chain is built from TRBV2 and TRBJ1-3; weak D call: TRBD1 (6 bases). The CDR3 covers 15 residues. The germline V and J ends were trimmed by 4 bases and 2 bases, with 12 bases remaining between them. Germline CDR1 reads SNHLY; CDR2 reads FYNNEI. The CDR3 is CASSGHPGAGNTIYF. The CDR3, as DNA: TGTGCCAGCAGTGGGCACCCAGGGGCTGGAAACACCATATATTTT.

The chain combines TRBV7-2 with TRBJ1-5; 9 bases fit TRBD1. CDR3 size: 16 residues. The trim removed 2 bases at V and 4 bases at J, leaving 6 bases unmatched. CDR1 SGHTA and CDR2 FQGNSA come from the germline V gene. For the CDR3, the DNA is TGTGCCAGCAGCTTATCCGGGACAGGGATGAATCAGCCCCAGCATTTT. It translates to CASSLSGTGMNQPQHF. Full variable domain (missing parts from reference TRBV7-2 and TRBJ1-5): GAGVSQSPSNKVTEKGKDVELRCDPISGHTALYWYRQSLGQGLEFLIYFQGNSAPDKSGLPSDRFSAERTGGSVSTLTIQRTQQEDSAVYLCASSLSGTGMNQPQHFGDGTRLSIL.

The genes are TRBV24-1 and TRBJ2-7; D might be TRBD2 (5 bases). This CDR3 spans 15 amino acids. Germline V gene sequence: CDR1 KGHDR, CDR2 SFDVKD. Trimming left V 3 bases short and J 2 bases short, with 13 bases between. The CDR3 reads CATSDPAAGAYEQYF. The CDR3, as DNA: TGTGCCACCAGTGATCCGGCTGCCGGGGCCTACGAGCAGTACTTC.

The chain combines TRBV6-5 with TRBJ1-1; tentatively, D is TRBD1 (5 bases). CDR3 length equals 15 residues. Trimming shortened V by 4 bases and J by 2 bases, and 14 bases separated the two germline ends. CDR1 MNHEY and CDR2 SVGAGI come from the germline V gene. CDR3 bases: TGTGCCAGCAGTTCCCCGGGACGGAGTAACACTGAAGCTTTCTTT. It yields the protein CASSSPGRSNTEAFF.

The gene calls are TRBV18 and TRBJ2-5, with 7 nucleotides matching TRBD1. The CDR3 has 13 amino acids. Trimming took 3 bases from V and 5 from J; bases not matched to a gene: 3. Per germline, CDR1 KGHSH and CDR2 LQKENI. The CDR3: CASSPTGAETQYF. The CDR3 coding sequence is TGTGCCAGCTCACCCACAGGGGCCGAGACCCAGTACTTC.

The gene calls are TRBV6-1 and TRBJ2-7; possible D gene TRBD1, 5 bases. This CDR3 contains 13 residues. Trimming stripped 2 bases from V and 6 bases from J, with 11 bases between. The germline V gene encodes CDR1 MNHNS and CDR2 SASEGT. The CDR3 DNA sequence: TGTGCCAGCAGTGAACGCAGGGTCTCCGAGCAGTACTTC. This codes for CASSERRVSEQYF.

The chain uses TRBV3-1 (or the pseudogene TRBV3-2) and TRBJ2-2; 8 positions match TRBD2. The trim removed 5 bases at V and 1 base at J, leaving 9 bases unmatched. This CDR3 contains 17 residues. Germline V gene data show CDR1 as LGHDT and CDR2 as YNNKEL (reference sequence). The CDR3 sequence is CASSYIFSGKNTGELFF. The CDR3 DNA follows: TGTGCCAGCAGCTATATTTTTAGCGGGAAGAACACCGGGGAGCTGTTTTTT.

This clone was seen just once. The CDR3 region is CASSYSLKSSYEQYF. The CDR3 DNA reads TGTGCCAGCAGTTACTCGCTCAAGAGCTCCTACGAGCAGTACTTC. This sequence joins TRBV6-5 and TRBJ2-7; D not resolved. Looked up from germline, CDR1 is MNHEY and CDR2 is SVGAGI. Trimming removed 0 bases from V and 0 bases from J, with 9 bases in between. The CDR3 is made up of 15 amino acids.

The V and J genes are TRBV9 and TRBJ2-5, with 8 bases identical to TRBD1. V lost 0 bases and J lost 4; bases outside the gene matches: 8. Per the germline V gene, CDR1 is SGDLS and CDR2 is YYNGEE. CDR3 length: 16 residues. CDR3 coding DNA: TGTGCCAGCAGCGTAGTAGCAGGGGGCGTTCCAGAGACCCAGTACTTC. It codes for CASSVVAGGVPETQYF.